This record concerns one T cell receptor (beta chain) sequence. Repertoires were generated with immunoSEQ multiplex PCR, while TCRdb's copy carries only in-frame clones and drops some. The table lists 50,000 or so clones, 75% to 80% of them singletons. The sample originates from a study of blood T cell repertoires in COVID-19. On the study more broadly: Sites in the United States, Italy and Spain provided acute and convalescent COVID-19 samples.

Germline CDR1 KGHDR, CDR2 SFDVKD. V lost 4 bases, J lost 5 bases, and 5 bases stayed unmatched. The CDR3 loop spans 14 amino acids. The TCR comes from a human donor with active or convalescent COVID-19. The donor label of this sample is uncertain. The sample comprised peripheral blood. The rearrangement uses TRBV24-1 and TRBJ2-5; 8 bases align to TRBD1. The CDR3 loop is CATSDPTGAETQYF. CDR3 sequence (DNA): TGTGCCACCAGTGACCCGACAGGGGCTGAGACCCAGTACTTC.